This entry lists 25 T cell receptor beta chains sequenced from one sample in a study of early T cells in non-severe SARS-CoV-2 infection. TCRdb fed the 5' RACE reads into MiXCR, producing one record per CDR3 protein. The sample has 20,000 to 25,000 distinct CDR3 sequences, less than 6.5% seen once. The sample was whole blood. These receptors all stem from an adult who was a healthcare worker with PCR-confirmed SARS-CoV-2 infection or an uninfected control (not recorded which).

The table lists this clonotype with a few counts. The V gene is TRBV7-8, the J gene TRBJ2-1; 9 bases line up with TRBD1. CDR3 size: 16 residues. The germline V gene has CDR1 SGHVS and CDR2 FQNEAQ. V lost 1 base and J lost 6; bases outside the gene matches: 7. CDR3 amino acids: CASSLGVGQGTNEQFF. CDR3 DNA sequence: TGTGCCAGCAGCTTAGGAGTCGGACAGGGGACCAATGAGCAGTTCTTC.

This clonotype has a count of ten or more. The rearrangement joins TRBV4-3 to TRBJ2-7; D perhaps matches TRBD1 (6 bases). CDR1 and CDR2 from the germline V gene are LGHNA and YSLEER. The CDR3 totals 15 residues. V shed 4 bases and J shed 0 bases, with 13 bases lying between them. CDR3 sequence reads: CASSPSPDSSYEQYF. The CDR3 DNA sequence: TGCGCCAGCAGCCCCTCCCCGGACAGCTCCTACGAGCAGTACTTC.

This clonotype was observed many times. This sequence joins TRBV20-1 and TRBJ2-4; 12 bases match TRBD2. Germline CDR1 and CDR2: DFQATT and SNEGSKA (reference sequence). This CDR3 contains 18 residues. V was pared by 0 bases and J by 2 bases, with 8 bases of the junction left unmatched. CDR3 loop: CSARDRRLAGATKNIQYF. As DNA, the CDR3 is TGCAGTGCTAGAGATCGGAGACTAGCGGGAGCTACCAAAAACATTCAGTACTTC.

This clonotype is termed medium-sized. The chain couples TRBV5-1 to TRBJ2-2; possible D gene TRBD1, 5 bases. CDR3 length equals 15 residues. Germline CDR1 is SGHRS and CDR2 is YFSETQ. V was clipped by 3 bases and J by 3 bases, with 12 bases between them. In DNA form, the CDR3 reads TGCGCCAGCAGCTCCCGGACATGGGACACCGGGGAGCTGTTTTTT. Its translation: CASSSRTWDTGELFF. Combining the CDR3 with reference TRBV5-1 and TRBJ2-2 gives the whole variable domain KAGVTQTPRYLIKTRGQQVTLSCSPISGHRSVSWYQQTPGQGLQFLFEYFSETQRNKGNFPGRFSGRQFSNSRSEMNVSTLELGDSALYLCASSSRTWDTGELFFGEGSRLTVL.

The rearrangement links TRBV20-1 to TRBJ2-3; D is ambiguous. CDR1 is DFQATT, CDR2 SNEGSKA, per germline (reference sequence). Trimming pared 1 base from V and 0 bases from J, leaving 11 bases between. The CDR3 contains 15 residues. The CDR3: CSARVDSASTDTQYF. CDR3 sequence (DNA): TGCAGTGCTAGAGTTGACTCCGCTAGCACAGATACGCAGTATTTT.

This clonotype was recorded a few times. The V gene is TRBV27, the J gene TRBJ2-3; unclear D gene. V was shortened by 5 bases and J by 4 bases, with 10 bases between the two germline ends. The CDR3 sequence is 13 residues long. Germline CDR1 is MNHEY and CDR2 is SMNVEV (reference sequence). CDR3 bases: TGTGCCAGCAGTCTCTATAGGGCAGATACGCAGTATTTT. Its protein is CASSLYRADTQYF.

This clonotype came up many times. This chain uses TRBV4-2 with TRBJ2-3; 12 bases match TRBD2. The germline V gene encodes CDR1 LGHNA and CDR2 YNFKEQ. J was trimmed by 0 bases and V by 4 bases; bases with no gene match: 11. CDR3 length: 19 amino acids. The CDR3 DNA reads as TGTGCCAGCAGCCTCCGACTAGCGGGAGCCGATTTGAGCACAGATACGCAGTATTTT. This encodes CASSLRLAGADLSTDTQYF.

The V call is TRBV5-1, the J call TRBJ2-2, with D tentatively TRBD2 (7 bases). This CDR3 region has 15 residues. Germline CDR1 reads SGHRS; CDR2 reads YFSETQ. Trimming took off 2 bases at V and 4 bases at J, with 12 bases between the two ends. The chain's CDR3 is CASSFGGPSTGELFF. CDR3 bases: TGCGCCAGCAGCTTCGGGGGGCCGAGCACCGGGGAGCTGTTTTTT. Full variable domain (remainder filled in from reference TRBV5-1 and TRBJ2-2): KAGVTQTPRYLIKTRGQQVTLSCSPISGHRSVSWYQQTPGQGLQFLFEYFSETQRNKGNFPGRFSGRQFSNSRSEMNVSTLELGDSALYLCASSFGGPSTGELFFGEGSRLTVL.

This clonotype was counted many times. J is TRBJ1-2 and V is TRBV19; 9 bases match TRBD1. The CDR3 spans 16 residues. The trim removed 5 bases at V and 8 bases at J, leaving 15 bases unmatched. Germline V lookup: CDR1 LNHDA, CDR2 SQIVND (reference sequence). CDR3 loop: CASSDTGTGFFHGYTF. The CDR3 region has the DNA TGTGCCAGTAGTGACACCGGGACAGGGTTTTTTCACGGCTACACCTTC.

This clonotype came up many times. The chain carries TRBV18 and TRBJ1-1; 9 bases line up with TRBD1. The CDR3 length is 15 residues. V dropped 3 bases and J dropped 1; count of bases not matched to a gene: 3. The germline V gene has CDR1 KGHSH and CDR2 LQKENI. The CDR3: CASSPGQGRNTEAFF. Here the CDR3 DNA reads TGTGCCAGCTCACCGGGACAGGGAAGGAACACTGAAGCTTTCTTT. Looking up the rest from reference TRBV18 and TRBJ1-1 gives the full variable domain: NAGVMQNPRHLVRRRGQEARLRCSPMKGHSHVYWYRQLPEEGLKFMVYLQKENIIDESGMPKERFSAEFPKEGPSILRIQQVVRGDSAAYFCASSPGQGRNTEAFFGQGTRLTVV.

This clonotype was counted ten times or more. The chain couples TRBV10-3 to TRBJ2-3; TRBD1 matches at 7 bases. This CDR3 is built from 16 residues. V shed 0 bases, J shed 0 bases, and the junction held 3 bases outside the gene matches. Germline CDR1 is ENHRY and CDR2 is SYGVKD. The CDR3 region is CAISESGTASTDTQYF. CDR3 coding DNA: TGTGCCATCAGTGAGTCCGGGACAGCTAGCACAGATACGCAGTATTTT.

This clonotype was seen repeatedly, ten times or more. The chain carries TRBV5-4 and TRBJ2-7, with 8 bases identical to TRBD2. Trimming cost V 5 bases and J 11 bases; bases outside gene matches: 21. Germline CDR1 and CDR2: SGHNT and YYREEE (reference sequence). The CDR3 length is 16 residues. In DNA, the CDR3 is TGTGCCAGCAGTTCGCAGGAGGGGCTAGCGGGTCCCCAGGAGTACGTC. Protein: CASSSQEGLAGPQEYV.

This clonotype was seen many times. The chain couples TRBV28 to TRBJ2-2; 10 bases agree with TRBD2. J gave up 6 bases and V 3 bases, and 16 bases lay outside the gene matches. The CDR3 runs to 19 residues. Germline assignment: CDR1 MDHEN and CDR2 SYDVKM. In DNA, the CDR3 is TGTGCCAGCAGTTTGCGTGGATCCGCTAGCGGGAGATGGGCCGGGGAGCTGTTTTTT. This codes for CASSLRGSASGRWAGELFF.

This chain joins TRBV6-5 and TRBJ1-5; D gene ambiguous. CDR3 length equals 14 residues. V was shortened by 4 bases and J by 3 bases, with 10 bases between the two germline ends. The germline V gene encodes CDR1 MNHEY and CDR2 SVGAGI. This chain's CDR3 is CASSSGLLNQPQHF. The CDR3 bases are TGTGCCAGCAGTTCCGGACTTCTCAATCAGCCCCAGCATTTT.

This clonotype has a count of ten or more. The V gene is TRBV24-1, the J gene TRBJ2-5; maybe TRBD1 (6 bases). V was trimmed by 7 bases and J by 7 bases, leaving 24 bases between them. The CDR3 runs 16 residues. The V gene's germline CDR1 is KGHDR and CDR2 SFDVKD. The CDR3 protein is CATSTSDSQAFGTQYF. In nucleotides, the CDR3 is TGTGCCACCAGCACCTCGGACAGTCAAGCGTTTGGGACCCAGTACTTC.

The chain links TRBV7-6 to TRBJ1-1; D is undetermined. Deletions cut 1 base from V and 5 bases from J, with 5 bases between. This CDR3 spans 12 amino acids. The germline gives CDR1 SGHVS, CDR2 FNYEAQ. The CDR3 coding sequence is TGTGCCAGCAGCTTAGGACGGACTGAAGCTTTCTTT. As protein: CASSLGRTEAFF.

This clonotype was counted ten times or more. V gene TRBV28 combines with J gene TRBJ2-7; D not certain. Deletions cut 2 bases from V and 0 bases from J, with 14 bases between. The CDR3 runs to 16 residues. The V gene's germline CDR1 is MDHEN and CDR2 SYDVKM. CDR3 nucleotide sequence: TGTGCCAGCAGTTTAGCATGGGTCCAAAGCTCCTACGAGCAGTACTTC. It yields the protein CASSLAWVQSSYEQYF.

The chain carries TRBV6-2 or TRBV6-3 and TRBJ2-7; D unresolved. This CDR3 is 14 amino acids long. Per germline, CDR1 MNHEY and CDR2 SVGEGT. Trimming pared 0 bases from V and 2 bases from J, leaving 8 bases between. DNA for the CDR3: TGTGCCAGCAGTTACTCGGGTCCTCCCTACGAGCAGTACTTC. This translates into CASSYSGPPYEQYF.

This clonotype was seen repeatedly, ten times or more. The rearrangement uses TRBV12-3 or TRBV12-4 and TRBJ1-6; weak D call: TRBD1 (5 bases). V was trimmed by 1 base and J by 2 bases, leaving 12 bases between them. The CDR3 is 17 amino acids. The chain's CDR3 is CASSLGGDLPYNSPLHF. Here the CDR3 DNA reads TGTGCCAGCAGTTTAGGGGGGGACTTACCCTATAATTCACCCCTCCACTTT.

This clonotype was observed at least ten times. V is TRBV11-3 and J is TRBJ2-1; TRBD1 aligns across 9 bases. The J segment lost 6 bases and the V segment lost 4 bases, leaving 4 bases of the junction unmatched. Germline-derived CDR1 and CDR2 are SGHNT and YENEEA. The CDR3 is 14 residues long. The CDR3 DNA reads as TGTGCCAGCAGCTCGGGACAGGGAGGCAATGAGCAGTTCTTC. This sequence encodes CASSSGQGGNEQFF.

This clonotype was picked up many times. As DNA, the CDR3 is TGTGCCAGCAGCCCTAGCGGGAGAAGCACAGATACGCAGTATTTT. This sequence encodes CASSPSGRSTDTQYF. The rearrangement joins TRBV5-4 to TRBJ2-3; 10 nucleotides align to TRBD2. V lost 4 bases to trimming and J lost 0 bases; unmatched junction nucleotides: 2. From germline, CDR1 is SGHNT and CDR2 YYREEE (reference sequence). The CDR3 loop spans 15 amino acids.

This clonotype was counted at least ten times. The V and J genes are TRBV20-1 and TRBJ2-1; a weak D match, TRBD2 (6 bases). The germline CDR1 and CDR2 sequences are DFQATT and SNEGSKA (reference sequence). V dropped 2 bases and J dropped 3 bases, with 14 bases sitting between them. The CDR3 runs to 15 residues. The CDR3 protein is CSARTGLEIYNEQFF. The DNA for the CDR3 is TGCAGTGCTAGAACGGGACTCGAGATCTACAATGAGCAGTTCTTC.

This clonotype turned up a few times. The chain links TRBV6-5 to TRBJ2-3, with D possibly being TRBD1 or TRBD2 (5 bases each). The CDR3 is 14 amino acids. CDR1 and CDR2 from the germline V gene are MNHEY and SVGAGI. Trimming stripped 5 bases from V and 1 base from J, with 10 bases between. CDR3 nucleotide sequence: TGTGCCAGCAGTGAGGGGTGGGGCACAGATACGCAGTATTTT. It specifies CASSEGWGTDTQYF.

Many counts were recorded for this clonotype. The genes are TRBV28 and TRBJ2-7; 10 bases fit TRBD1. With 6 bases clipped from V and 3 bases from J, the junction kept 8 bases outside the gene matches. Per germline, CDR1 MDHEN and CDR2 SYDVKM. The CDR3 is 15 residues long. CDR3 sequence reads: CASRAPDRGLYEQYF. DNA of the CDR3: TGTGCCAGCAGGGCCCCTGACAGGGGGCTCTACGAGCAGTACTTC. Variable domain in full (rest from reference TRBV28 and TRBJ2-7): DVKVTQSSRYLVKRTGEKVFLECVQDMDHENMFWYRQDPGLGLRLIYFSYDVKMKEKGDIPEGYSVSREKKERFSLILESASTNQTSMYLCASRAPDRGLYEQYFGPGTRLTVT.

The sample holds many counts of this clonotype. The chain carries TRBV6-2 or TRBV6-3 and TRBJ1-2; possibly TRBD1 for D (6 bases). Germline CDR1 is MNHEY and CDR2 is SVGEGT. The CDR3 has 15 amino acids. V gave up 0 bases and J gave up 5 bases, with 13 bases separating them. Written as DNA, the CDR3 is TGTGCCAGCAGTTACTCGGCACCCCAGGGGTATGGCTACACCTTC. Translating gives CASSYSAPQGYGYTF.